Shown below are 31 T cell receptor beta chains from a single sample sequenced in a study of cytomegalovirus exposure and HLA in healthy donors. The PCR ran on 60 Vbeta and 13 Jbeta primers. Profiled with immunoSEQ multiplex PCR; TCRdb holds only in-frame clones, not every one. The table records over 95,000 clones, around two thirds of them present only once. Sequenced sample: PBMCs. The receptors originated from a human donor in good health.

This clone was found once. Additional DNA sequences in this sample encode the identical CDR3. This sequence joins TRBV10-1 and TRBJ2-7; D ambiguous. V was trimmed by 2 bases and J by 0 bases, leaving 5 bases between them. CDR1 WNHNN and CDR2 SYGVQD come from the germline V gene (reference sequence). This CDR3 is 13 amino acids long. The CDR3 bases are TGCGCCAGCAGTGAGATGAGCTCCTACGAGCAGTACTTC. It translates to CASSEMSSYEQYF.

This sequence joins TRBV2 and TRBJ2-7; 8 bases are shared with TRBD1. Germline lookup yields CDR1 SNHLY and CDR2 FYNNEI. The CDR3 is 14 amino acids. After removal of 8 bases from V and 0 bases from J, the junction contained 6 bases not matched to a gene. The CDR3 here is CASSGQGFSYEQYF. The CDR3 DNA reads TGTGCCAGCTCAGGACAGGGTTTCTCCTACGAGCAGTACTTC.

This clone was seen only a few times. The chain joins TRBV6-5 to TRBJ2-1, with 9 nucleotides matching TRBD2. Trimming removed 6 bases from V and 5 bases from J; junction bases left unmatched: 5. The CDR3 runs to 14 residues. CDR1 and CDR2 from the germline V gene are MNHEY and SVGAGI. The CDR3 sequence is CASRGGRANNEQFF. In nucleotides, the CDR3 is TGTGCCAGCAGGGGCGGGAGGGCCAACAATGAGCAGTTCTTC.

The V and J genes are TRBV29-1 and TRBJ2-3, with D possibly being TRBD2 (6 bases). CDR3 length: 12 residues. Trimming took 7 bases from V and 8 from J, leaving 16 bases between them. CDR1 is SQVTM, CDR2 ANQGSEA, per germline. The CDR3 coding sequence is TGCAGCGGGACGGGGGACGCGGTTACGCAGTATTTT. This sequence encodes CSGTGDAVTQYF.

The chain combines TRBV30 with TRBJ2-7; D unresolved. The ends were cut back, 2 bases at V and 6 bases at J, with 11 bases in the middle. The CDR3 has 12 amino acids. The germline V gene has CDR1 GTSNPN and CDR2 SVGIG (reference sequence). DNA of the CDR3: TGTGCCTGGAGTTCTCCAGTTGGCGAGCAGTACTTC. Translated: CAWSSPVGEQYF.

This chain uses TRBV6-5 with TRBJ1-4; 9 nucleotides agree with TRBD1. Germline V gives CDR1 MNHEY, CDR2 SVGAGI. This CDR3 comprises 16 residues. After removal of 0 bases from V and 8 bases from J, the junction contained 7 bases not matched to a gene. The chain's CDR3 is CASSYSVTGGSEKLFF. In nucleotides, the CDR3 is TGTGCCAGCAGTTACTCGGTGACAGGGGGGAGCGAAAAACTGTTTTTT.

The CDR3: CASSQGGNTGELFF. DNA for the CDR3: TGTGCCAGCTCACAAGGCGGGAACACCGGGGAGCTGTTTTTT. The genes are TRBV18 and TRBJ2-2; D is uncertain. The CDR3 spans 14 residues. Germline V lookup: CDR1 KGHSH, CDR2 LQKENI. V dropped 4 bases and J dropped 1 base, with 7 bases sitting between them. Drawing the rest from reference TRBV18 and TRBJ2-2, the complete variable domain is NAGVMQNPRHLVRRRGQEARLRCSPMKGHSHVYWYRQLPEEGLKFMVYLQKENIIDESGMPKERFSAEFPKEGPSILRIQQVVRGDSAAYFCASSQGGNTGELFFGEGSRLTVL.

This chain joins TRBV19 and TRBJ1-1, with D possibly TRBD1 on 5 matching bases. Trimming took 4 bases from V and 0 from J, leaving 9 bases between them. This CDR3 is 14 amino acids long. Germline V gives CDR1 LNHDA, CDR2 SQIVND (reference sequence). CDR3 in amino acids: CASSRGLLNTEAFF. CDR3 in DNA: TGTGCCAGTAGTAGGGGACTGTTGAACACTGAAGCTTTCTTT.

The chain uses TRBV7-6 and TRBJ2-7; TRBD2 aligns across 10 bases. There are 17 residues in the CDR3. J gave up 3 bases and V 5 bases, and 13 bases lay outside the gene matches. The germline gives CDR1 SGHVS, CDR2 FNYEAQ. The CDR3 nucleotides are TGTGCCAGCAGCCCTAGACCCCAACTAGCGGGAAACTACGAGCAGTACTTC. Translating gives CASSPRPQLAGNYEQYF.

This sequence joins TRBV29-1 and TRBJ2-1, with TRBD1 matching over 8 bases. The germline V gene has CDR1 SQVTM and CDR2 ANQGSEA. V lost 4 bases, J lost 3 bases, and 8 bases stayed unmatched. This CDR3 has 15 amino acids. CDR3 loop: CSVGRQGAGYNEQFF. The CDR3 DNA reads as TGCAGCGTTGGTCGCCAGGGGGCAGGCTACAATGAGCAGTTCTTC.

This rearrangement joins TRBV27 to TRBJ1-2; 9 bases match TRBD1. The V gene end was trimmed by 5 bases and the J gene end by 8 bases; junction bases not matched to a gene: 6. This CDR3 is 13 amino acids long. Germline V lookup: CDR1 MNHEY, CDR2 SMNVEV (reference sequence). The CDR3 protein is CASSLTGGRGYTF. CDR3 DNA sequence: TGTGCCAGCAGTCTTACAGGGGGCAGGGGCTACACCTTC.

CDR3 loop: CASGAGGLRSTDTQYF. The CDR3 DNA is TGTGCCAGCGGGGCAGGAGGGCTCCGTAGCACAGATACGCAGTATTTT. V and J are TRBV7-6 and TRBJ2-3, with D possibly TRBD2 on 6 matching bases. Germline loops: CDR1 SGHVS, CDR2 FNYEAQ. Trimming left V 8 bases short and J 0 bases short, with 18 bases between. This CDR3 contains 16 residues.

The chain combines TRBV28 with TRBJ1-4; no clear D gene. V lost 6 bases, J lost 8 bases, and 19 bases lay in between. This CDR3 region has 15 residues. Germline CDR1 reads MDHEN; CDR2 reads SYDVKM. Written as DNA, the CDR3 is TGTGCCAGCAGCTCTTTGGCCCTCCAGCGGGAAAAACTGTTTTTT. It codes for CASSSLALQREKLFF. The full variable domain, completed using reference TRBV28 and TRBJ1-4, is DVKVTQSSRYLVKRTGEKVFLECVQDMDHENMFWYRQDPGLGLRLIYFSYDVKMKEKGDIPEGYSVSREKKERFSLILESASTNQTSMYLCASSSLALQREKLFFGSGTQLSVL.

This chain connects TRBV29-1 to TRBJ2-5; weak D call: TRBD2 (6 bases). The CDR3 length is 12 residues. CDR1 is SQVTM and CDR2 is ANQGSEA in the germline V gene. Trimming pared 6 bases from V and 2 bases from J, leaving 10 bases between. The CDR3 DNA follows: TGCAGCGTCGTCCGGGGGCAAGAGACCCAGTACTTC. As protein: CSVVRGQETQYF.

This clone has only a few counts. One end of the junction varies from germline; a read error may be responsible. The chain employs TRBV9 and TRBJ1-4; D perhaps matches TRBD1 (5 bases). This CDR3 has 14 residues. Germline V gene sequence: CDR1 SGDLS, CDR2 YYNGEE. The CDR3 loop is CASSVGPSKEKLFF. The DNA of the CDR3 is TGTGCCAGCAGCGTGGGGCCCTCTAAGGAAAAACTGTTTTTT.

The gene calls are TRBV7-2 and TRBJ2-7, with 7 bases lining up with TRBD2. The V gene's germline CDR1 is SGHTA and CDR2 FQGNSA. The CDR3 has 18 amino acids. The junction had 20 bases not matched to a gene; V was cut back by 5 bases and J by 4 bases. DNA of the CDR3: TGTGCCAGCAGCCCATCCGGGGGGTTCTCCTTCCCCTCTTACGAGCAGTACTTC. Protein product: CASSPSGGFSFPSYEQYF.

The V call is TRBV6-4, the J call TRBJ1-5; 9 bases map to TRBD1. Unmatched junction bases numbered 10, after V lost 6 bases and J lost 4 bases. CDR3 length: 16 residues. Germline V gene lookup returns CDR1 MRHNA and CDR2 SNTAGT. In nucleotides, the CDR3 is TGTGCCAGCAGCCCTACGGGGACAGGGAGAAATCAGCCCCAGCATTTT. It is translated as CASSPTGTGRNQPQHF.

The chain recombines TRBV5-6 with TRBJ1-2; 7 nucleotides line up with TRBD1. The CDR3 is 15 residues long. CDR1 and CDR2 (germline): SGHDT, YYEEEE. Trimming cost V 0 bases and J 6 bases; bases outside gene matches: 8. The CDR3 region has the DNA TGTGCCAGCAGCTTGGCAGGGGGAGTGATTAATGGCTACACCTTC. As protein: CASSLAGGVINGYTF.

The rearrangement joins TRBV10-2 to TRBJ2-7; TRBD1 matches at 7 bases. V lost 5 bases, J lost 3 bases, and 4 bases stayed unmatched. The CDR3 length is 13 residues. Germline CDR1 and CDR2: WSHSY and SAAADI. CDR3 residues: CASSIQGDYEQYF. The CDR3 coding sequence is TGCGCCAGCAGTATCCAGGGGGACTACGAGCAGTACTTC.

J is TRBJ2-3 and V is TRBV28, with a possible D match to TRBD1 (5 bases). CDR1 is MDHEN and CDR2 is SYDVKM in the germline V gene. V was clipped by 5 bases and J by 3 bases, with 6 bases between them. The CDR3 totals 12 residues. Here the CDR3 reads CASSRQTDTQYF. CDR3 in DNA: TGTGCCAGCAGTCGACAGACAGATACGCAGTATTTT.

The CDR3 here is CASSLAGTSVEETQYF. CDR3 sequence (DNA): TGCGCCAGCAGCTTGGCCGGGACTAGCGTAGAAGAGACCCAGTACTTC. The gene calls are TRBV5-1 and TRBJ2-5; 10 positions agree with TRBD2. This CDR3 region has 16 residues. The germline gives CDR1 SGHRS, CDR2 YFSETQ. Trimming took 0 bases from V and 3 from J; bases not matched to a gene: 5.

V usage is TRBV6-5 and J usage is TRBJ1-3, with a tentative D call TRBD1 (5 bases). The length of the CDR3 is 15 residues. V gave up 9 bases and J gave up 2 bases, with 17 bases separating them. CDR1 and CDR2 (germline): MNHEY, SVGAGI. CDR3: CASRKTGNPGNTIYF. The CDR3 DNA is TGTGCCAGTAGAAAAACAGGAAACCCTGGAAACACCATATATTTT.

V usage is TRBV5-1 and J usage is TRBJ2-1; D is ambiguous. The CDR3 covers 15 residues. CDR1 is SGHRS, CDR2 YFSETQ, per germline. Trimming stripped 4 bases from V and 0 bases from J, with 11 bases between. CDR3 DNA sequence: TGCGCCAGCAGCCCTTTGGTGAGCTCCTACAATGAGCAGTTCTTC. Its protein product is CASSPLVSSYNEQFF.

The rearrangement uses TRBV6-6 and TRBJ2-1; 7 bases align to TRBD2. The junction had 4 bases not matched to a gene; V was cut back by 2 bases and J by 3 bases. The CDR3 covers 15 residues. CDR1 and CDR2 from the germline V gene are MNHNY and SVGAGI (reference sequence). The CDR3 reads CASSYGGGVYNEQFF. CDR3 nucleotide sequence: TGTGCCAGCAGTTACGGCGGGGGTGTCTACAATGAGCAGTTCTTC.

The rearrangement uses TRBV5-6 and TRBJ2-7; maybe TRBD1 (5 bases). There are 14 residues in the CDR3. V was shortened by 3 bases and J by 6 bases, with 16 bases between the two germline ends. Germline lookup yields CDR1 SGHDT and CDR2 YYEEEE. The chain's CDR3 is CASSSLGQGPEQYF. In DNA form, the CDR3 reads TGTGCCAGCAGCTCCCTGGGGCAGGGCCCCGAGCAGTACTTC. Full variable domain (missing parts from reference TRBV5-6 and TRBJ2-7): DAGVTQSPTHLIKTRGQQVTLRCSPKSGHDTVSWYQQALGQGPQFIFQYYEEEERQRGNFPDRFSGHQFPNYSSELNVNALLLGDSALYLCASSSLGQGPEQYFGPGTRLTVT.

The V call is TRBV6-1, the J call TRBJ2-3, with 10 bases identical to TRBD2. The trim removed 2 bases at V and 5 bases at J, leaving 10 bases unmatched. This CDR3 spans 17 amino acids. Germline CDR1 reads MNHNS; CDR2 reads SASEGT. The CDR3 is CASSERLAGRGGDTQYF. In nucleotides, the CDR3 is TGTGCCAGCAGTGAACGACTAGCGGGTCGAGGGGGAGATACGCAGTATTTT.

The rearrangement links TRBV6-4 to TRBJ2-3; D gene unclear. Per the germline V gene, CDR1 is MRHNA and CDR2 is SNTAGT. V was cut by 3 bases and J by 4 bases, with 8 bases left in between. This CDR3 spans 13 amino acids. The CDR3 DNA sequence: TGTGCCAGCAGTGATCAACAGTCAGATACGCAGTATTTT. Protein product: CASSDQQSDTQYF.

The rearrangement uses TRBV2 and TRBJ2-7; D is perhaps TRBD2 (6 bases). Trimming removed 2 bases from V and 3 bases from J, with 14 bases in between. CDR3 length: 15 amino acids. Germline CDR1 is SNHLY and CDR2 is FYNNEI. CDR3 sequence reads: CASSEWAGLDYEQYF. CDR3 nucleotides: TGTGCCAGCAGTGAATGGGCGGGGTTAGACTACGAGCAGTACTTC.

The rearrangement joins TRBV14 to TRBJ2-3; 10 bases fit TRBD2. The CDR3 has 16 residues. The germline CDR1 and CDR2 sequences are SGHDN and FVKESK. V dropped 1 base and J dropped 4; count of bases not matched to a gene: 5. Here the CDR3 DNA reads TGTGCCAGCAGCCAAGGTTTTCTAGCGGGAGCAGATACGCAGTATTTT. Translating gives CASSQGFLAGADTQYF.

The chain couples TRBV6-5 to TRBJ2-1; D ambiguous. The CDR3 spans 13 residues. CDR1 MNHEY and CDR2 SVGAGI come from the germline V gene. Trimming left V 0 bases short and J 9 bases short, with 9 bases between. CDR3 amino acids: CASSYSSRVEQFF. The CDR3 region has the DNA TGTGCCAGCAGTTACTCGAGTCGAGTTGAGCAGTTCTTC.

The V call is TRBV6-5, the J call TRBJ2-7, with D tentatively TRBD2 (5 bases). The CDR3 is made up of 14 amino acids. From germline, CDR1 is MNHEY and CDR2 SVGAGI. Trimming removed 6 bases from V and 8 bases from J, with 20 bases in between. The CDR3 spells CASREASSHLKQYF. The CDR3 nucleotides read TGTGCCAGCAGGGAGGCTAGCTCCCATTTGAAGCAGTACTTC.